The rows below give T cell receptor beta chains drawn from one sample of a study of blood T cells in healthy people across ages. TCRdb itself ran the 5' RACE reads through MiXCR, one entry per CDR3 protein. The table shows roughly 2 million distinct CDR3 sequences, with 40% to 55% occurring only once. Specimen: blood. The receptors were sampled from a woman between 35 and 50 years old in good health. The CDR3 runs from the conserved cysteine through the conserved F or W. The order of the fields is J gene, V gene, D gene, CDR3 protein, CDR3 DNA. D genes are given only for firm matches.

TRBJ2-5 TRBV10-3 - CAISEYDRNQETQYF TGTGCCATCAGTGAGTACGACAGGAACCAAGAGACCCAGTACTTC
TRBJ2-7 TRBV21-1 - CASSNPEGDAYEQYF TGTGCCAGCAGTAATCCTGAAGGGGATGCCTACGAGCAGTACTTC
TRBJ2-1 TRBV5-1 - CASSSLRGNNEQFF TGCGCCAGCAGCTCTTTGAGGGGTAACAATGAGCAGTTCTTC
TRBJ2-6 TRBV12-3/TRBV12-4 TRBD1 CASSGQGWTNVLTF TGTGCCAGCAGTGGACAGGGTTGGACCAACGTCCTGACTTTC
TRBJ1-2 TRBV7-9 TRBD1 CASTKQGARDYTF TGTGCCAGCACGAAGCAGGGGGCGCGAGACTACACCTTC
TRBJ1-2 TRBV20-1 TRBD1 CSAREQGANGYTF TGCAGTGCTAGAGAGCAGGGGGCAAACGGCTACACCTTC
TRBJ1-6 TRBV2 - CASSAGPIPLHF TGTGCCAGCAGTGCTGGCCCCATTCCCCTCCACTTT
TRBJ2-1 TRBV2 - CASSEHVSQFF TGTGCCAGCAGCGAACATGTCTCCCAGTTCTTC
TRBJ2-1 TRBV4-3 TRBD2 CASSQDTRGASNEQFF TGCGCCAGCAGCCAAGATACGCGGGGGGCCTCCAATGAGCAGTTCTTC
TRBJ2-3 TRBV15 - CATSTTLKITDTQYF TGTGCCACCAGCACAACACTCAAAATCACAGATACGCAGTATTTT
TRBJ2-3 TRBV20-1 TRBD1 CSARDGQYRGRKADAQYF TGCAGTGCTAGAGATGGCCAATACAGGGGGCGCAAGGCAGATGCGCAGTATTTT
TRBJ2-5 TRBV9 TRBD2 CASSAHGASGGLETQYF TGTGCCAGCAGCGCACATGGGGCTAGCGGGGGACTTGAGACCCAGTACTTC
TRBJ2-7 TRBV7-9 - CASSLGSRKTFEQYF TGTGCCAGCAGCTTAGGGAGTAGGAAGACCTTCGAGCAGTACTTC
TRBJ2-1 TRBV3-1 - CASSQGAVGEQFF TGTGCCAGCAGCCAAGGGGCGGTGGGCGAGCAGTTCTTC
TRBJ2-5 TRBV3-1 - CASSQRTVRTQYF TGTGCCAGCAGCCAGAGGACTGTGCGGACCCAGTACTTC